This T cell receptor (beta chain) was sequenced in a study of blood T cell repertoires in COVID-19 (dated by TCRdb to the early 2020s). With regard to the full study: Samples covering the acute and convalescent phases of COVID-19 were provided by collaborators in the United States, Italy and Spain. The material from the prospective study consisted of cDNA or gDNA derived from T cells, B-cell-depleted T cells, or PBMCs. The dataset comprised deeply sampled blood TCRbeta repertoires from subjects exposed to, actively infected with, or recovered from COVID-19. The repertoires were released in a freely available public database intended as a resource for research on the immune response to SARS-CoV-2. Samples were obtained from the ongoing ImmuneRACE study (first 160 participants) and from 1,200 or so subjects provided by 6 global collaborators. The sample metadata nearly always contained a de-identified subject ID, COVID-19 status, age in years and sex. Where HLA class I and class II types were available, the types were taken from metadata supplied by the sample provider, not from assay-based typing. On the study overall, not on this receptor specifically: How much clinical and demographic metadata was included differed by source and by participant, and the metadata was provided uncurated.

TCRbeta CDR3 regions were amplified from genomic DNA by means of the immunoSEQ Assay, a bias-controlled multiplex PCR. Per the authors' processing: Nucleated cell counts per sample were estimated from amplification of reference gene primers within the assay. Sequence reads were collapsed and filtered to measure the absolute abundance of every unique TCRbeta CDR3 rearrangement. For each sample, productive Simpson clonality was calculated as the square root of Simpson's diversity index over productive rearrangements. Drawn from immuneACCESS, this table holds only the in-frame rearrangements with V and J called that TCRdb kept. Clones are partly lost; checked studies trace under half to an unresolved V gene and leave the rest unexplained. V, J and clone size are those of that table, while D and trimming were read from the DNA. The sample records about 130,000 clones, 75% to 85% of which are singletons. Around 5% of the sample comes from the top ten.

This clone has a handful of counts. What this receptor recognizes is not known. One base away there is no much larger clone; base qualities are not given. V loses 2 bases of germline sequence and J loses 9 bases, and the interval between the two ends is 11 bases. The CDR3 goes from the cysteine to the phenylalanine over 14 residues. Only CDR3 DNA is held: 42 bases, read in frame from base 1. The germline V gene (reference sequence) sets CDR1 to LNHDA and CDR2 to SQIVND. In Seattle, one collaborating source enrolled patients while the infection was active and tracked those patients longitudinally over the course of disease. The collaborating institutions used their own protocols to collect whole blood in K2EDTA tubes. Collaborator samples were shipped for TCRbeta analysis as frozen whole blood, isolated PBMCs, or DNA extracted from either sample type.

The clonotype was recovered from a woman between 65 and 79 years old with COVID-19, enrolled during active disease. The V and J genes are TRBV19 and TRBJ1-6; no D gene call is confident. Input material: peripheral blood. Read as DNA, the sequence is TGTGCCAGTAGTATAAGAGAGGACTCTTCACCCCTCCACTTT. Its translation is CASSIREDSSPLHF.